The sequence of this T cell receptor (beta chain) was determined in a study of blood T cell repertoires in COVID-19. Here immunoSEQ multiplex PCR was the method, and the copy in TCRdb shows in-frame clones only, minus some. This sample carries 110,000 or so clones, roughly nine tenths of them seen once, and the ten largest clones take about 29%. The clonotype was recovered from a man in his 70s with active or convalescent COVID-19. The sequencing input was peripheral blood.

The CDR3 spells CASSEFTVATNEKLFF. The CDR3 DNA reads TGTGCCAGCAGTGAATTTACAGTTGCAACTAATGAAAAACTGTTTTTT. The chain joins TRBV6-1 to TRBJ1-4; unclear D gene. The ends were cut back, 2 bases at V and 0 bases at J, with 10 bases in the middle. The CDR3 is 16 residues long. CDR1 and CDR2 from the germline V gene are MNHNS and SASEGT.